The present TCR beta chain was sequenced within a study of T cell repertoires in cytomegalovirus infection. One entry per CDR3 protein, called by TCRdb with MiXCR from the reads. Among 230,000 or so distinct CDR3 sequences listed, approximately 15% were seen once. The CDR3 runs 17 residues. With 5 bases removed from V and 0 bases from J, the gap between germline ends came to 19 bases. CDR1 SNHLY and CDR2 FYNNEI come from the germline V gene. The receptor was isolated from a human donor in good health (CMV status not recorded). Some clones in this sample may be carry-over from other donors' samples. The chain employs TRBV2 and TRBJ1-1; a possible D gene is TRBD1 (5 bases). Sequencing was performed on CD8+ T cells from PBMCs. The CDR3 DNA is TGTGCCAGCAGTACCCCCCGGGGGTCTTTCATGAACACTGAAGCTTTCTTT. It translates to CASSTPRGSFMNTEAFF.